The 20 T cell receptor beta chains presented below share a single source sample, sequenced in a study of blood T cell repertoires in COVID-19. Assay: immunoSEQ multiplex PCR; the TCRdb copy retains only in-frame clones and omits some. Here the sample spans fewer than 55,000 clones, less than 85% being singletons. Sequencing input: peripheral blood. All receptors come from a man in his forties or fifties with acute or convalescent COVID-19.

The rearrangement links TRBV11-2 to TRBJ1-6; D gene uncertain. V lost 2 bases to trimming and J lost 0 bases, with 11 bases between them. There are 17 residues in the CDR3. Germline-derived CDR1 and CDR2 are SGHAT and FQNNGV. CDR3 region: CASSLKTAYSYNSPLHF. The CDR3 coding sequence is TGTGCCAGCAGCTTAAAGACTGCGTACTCCTATAATTCACCCCTCCACTTT. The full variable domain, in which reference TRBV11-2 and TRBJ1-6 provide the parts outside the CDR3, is EAGVAQSPRYKIIEKRQSVAFWCNPISGHATLYWYQQILGQGPKLLIQFQNNGVVDDSQLPKDRFSAERLKGVDSTLKIQPAKLEDSAVYLCASSLKTAYSYNSPLHFGNGTRLTVT.

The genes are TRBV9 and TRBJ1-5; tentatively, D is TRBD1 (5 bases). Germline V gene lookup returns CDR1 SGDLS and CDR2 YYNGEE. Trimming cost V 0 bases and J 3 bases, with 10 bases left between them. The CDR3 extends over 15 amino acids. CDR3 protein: CASSVGRGLNQPQHF. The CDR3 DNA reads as TGTGCCAGCAGCGTAGGGAGGGGCCTCAATCAGCCCCAGCATTTT.

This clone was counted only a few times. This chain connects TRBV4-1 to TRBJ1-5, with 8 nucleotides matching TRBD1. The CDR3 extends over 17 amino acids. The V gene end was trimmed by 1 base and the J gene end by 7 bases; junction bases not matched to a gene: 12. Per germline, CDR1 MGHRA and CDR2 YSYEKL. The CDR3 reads CASSQAPFRGQGQPQHF. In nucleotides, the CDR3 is TGCGCCAGCAGCCAAGCCCCCTTCAGGGGGCAAGGGCAGCCCCAGCATTTT.

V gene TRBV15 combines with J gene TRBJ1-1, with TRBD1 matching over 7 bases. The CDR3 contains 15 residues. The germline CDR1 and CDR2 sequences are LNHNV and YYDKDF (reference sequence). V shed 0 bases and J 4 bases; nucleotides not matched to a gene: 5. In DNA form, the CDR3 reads TGTGCCACCAGCAGAGATAGGGGGCTTGCCACTGAAGCTTTCTTT. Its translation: CATSRDRGLATEAFF.

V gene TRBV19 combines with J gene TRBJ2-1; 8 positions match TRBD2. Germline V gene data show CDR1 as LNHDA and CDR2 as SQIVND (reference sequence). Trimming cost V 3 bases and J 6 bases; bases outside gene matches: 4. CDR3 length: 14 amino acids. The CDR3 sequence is CASSISGSGNEQFF. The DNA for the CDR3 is TGTGCCAGTAGTATCAGCGGGAGTGGCAATGAGCAGTTCTTC.

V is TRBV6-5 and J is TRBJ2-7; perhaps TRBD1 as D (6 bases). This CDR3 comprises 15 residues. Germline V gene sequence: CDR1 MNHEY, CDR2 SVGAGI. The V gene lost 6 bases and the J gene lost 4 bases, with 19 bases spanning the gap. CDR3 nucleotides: TGTGCCAGCAGGGAGAACAGGGATTCACTATACGAGCAGTACTTC. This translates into CASRENRDSLYEQYF.

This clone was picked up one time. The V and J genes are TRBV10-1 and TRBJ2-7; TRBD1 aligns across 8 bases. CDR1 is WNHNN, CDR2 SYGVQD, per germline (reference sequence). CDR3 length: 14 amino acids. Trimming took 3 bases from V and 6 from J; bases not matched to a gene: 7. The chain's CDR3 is CASSDRTGGREQYF. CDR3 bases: TGCGCCAGCAGTGACCGAACAGGGGGGCGCGAGCAGTACTTC.

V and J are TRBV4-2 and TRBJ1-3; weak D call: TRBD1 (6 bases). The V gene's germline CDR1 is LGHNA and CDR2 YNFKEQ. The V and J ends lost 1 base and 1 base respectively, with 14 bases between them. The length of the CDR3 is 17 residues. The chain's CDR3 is CASSQGPRGYSGNTIYF. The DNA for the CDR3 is TGTGCCAGCAGCCAAGGCCCCAGGGGTTATTCTGGAAACACCATATATTTT.

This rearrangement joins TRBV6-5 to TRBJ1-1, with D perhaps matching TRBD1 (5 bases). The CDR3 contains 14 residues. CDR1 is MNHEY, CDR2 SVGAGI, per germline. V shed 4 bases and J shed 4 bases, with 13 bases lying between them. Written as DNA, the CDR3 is TGTGCCAGCAGTTTTGGGGCCCCGGGCACTGAAGCTTTCTTT. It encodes CASSFGAPGTEAFF.

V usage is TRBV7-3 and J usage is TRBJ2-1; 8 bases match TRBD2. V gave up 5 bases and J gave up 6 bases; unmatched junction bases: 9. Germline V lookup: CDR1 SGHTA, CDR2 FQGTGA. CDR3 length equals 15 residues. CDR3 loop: CASSSGGAGANEQFF. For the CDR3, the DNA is TGTGCCAGCAGCAGCGGGGGCGCGGGGGCCAATGAGCAGTTCTTC.

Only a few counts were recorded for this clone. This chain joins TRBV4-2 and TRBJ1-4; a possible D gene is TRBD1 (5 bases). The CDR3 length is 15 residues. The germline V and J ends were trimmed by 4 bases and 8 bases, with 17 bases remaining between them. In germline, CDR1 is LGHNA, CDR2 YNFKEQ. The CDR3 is CASSPKGSVHEKLFF. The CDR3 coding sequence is TGTGCCAGCAGCCCAAAGGGGTCTGTACACGAAAAACTGTTTTTT.

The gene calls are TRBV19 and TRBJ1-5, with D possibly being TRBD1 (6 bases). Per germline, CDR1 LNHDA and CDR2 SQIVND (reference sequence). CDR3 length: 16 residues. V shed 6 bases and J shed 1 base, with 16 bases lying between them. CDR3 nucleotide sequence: TGTGCCAGTAGAAATTTAGGGACATCGAGCAATCAGCCCCAGCATTTT. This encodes CASRNLGTSSNQPQHF.

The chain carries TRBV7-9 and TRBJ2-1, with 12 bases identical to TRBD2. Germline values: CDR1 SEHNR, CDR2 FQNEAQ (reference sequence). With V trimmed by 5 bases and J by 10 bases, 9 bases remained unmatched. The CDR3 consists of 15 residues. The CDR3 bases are TGTGCCAGCAGCGTCAACCTAGCGGGAGGGGAGGAGCAGTTCTTC. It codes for CASSVNLAGGEEQFF.

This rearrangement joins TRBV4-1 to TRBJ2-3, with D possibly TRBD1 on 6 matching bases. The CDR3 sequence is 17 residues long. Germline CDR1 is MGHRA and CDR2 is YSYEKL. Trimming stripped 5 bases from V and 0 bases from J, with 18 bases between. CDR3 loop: CASSKKPGTPSTDTQYF. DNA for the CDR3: TGCGCCAGCAGCAAAAAACCCGGGACACCCAGCACAGATACGCAGTATTTT.

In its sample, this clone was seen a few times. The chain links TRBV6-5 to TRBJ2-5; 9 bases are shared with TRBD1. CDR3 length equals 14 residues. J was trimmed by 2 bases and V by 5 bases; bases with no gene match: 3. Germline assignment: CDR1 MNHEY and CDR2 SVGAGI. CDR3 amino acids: CASSRDRGQETQYF. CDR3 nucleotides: TGTGCCAGCAGTAGAGACAGGGGGCAAGAGACCCAGTACTTC.

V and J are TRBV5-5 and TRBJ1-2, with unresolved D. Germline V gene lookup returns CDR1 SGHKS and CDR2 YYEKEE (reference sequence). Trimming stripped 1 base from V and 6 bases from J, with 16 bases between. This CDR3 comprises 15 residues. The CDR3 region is CASSLWGADPDGYTF. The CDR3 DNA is TGTGCCAGCAGCTTGTGGGGAGCGGACCCCGATGGCTACACCTTC.

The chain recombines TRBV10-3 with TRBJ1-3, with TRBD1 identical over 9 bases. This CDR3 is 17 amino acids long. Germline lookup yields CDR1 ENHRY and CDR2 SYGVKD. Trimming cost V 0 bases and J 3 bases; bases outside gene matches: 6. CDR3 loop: CAISESWTGEGGNTIYF. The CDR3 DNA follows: TGTGCCATCAGTGAGTCCTGGACAGGGGAAGGTGGAAACACCATATATTTT.

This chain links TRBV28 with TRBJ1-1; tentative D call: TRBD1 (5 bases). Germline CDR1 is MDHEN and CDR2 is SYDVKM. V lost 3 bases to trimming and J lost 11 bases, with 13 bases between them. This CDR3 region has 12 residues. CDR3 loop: CASSFDSRFAFF. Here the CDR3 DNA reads TGTGCCAGCAGTTTCGACAGCCGTTTCGCTTTCTTT.

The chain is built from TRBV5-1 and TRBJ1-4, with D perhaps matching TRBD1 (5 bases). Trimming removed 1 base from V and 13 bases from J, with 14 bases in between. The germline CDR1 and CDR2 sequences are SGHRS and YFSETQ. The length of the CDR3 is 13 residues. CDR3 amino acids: CASSLSGEGGLFF. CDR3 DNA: TGCGCCAGCAGCTTGTCGGGGGAGGGTGGACTGTTTTTT.

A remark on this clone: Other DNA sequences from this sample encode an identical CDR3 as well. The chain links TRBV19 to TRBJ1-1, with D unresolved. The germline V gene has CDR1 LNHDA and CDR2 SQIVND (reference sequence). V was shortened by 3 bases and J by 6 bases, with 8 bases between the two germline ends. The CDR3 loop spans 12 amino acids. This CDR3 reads CASSIGGAEAFF. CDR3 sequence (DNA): TGTGCCAGTAGTATTGGCGGCGCTGAAGCTTTCTTT.